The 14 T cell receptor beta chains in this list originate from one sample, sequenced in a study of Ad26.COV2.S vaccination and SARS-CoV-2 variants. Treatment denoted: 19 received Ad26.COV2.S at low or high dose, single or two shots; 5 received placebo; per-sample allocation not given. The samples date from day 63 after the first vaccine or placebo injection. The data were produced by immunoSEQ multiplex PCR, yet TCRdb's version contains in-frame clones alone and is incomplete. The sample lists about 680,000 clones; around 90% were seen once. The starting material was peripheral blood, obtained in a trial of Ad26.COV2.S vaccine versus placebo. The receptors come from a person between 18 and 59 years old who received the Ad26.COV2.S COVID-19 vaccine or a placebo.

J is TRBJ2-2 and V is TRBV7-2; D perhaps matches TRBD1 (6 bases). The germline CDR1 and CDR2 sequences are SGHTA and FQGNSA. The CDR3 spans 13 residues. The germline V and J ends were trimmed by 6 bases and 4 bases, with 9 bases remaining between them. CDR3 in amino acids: CASRPQGTGELFF. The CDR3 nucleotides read TGTGCCAGCAGGCCACAGGGCACCGGGGAGCTGTTTTTT.

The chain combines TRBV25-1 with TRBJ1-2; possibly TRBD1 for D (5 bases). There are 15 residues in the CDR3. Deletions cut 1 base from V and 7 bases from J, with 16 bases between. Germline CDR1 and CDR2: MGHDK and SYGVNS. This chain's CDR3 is CASSEFRGWGSGYTF. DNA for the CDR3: TGTGCCAGCAGTGAATTTCGAGGGTGGGGCTCTGGCTACACCTTC.

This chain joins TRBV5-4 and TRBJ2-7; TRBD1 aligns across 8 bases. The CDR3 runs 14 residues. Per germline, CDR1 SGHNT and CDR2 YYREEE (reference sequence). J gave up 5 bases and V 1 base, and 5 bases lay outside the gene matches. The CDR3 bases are TGTGCCAGCAGCTTGACACAGGGGGTACACGAGCAGTACTTC. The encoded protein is CASSLTQGVHEQYF.

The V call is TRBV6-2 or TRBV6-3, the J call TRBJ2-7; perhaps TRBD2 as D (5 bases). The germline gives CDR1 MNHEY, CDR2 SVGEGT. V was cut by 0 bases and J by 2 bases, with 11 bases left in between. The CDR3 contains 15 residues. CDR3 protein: CASSYSGDGAYEQYF. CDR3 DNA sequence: TGTGCCAGCAGTTACTCAGGAGACGGGGCCTACGAGCAGTACTTC.

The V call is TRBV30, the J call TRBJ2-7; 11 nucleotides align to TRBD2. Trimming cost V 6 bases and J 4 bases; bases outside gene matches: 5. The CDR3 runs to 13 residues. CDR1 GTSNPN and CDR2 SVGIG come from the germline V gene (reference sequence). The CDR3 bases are TGTGCCTGTGTACTAGCGGGAGCATACGAGCAGTACTTC. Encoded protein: CACVLAGAYEQYF. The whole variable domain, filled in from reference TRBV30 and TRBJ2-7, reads SQTIHQWPATLVQPVGSPLSLECTVEGTSNPNLYWYRQAAGRGLQLLFYSVGIGQISSEVPQNLSASRPQDRQFILSSKKLLLSDSGFYLCACVLAGAYEQYFGPGTRLTVT.

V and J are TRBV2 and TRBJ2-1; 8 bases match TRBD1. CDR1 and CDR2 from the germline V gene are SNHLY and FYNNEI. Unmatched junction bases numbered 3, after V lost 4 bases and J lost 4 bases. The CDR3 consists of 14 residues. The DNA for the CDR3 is TGTGCCAGCAGTGGACAGGGGAGGTACAATGAGCAGTTCTTC. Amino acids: CASSGQGRYNEQFF.

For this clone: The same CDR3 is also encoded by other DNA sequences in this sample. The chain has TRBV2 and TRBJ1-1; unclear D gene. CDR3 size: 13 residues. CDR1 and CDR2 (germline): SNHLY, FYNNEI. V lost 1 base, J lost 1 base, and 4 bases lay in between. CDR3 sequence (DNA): TGTGCCAGCAGTGAAGATTCGAACACTGAAGCTTTCTTT. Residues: CASSEDSNTEAFF.

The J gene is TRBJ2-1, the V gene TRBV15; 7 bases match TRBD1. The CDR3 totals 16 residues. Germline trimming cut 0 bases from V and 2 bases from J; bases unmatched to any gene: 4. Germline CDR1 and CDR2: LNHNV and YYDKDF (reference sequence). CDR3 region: CATSRDGGQTYNEQFF. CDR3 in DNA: TGTGCCACCAGCAGAGATGGGGGACAGACCTACAATGAGCAGTTCTTC.

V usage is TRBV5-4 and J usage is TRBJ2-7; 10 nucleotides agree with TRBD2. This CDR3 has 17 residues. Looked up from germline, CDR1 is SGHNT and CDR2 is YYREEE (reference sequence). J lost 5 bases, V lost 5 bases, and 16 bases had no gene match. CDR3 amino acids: CASRKVERGGRIHEQYF. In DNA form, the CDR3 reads TGTGCCAGCAGGAAGGTCGAGCGGGGGGGCCGAATCCACGAGCAGTACTTC. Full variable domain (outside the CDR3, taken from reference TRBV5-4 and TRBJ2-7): ETGVTQSPTHLIKTRGQQVTLRCSSQSGHNTVSWYQQALGQGPQFIFQYYREEENGRGNFPPRFSGLQFPNYSSELNVNALELDDSALYLCASRKVERGGRIHEQYFGPGTRLTVT.

CDR3 in amino acids: CASSLAGTSGAYEQYF. The CDR3 DNA reads as TGCGCCAGCAGCTTGGCCGGGACTAGCGGAGCCTACGAGCAGTACTTC. The chain joins TRBV5-1 to TRBJ2-7; 11 bases are shared with TRBD2. Germline CDR1 reads SGHRS; CDR2 reads YFSETQ. The CDR3 is 16 amino acids. V dropped 0 bases and J dropped 2; count of bases not matched to a gene: 4.

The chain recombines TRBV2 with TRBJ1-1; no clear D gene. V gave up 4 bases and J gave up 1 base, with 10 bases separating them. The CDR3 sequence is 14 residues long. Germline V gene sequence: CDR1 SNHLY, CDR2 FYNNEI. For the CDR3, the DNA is TGTGCCAGCAGTGGGGCCACCCCGAACACTGAAGCTTTCTTT. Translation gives CASSGATPNTEAFF.

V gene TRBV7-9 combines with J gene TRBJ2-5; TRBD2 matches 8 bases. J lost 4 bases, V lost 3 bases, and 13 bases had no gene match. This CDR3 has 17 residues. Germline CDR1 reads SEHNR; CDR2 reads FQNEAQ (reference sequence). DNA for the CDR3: TGTGCCAGCAGCTTTAGAGGCCGTAGCGGGGTAGGAGAGACCCAGTACTTC. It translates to CASSFRGRSGVGETQYF.

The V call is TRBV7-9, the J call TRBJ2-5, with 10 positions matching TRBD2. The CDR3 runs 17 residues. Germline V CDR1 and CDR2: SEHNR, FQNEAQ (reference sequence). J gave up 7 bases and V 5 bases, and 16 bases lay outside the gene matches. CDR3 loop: CASSPPFGLAAVGTQYF. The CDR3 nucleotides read TGTGCCAGCAGCCCCCCCTTCGGACTAGCGGCCGTGGGGACCCAGTACTTC.

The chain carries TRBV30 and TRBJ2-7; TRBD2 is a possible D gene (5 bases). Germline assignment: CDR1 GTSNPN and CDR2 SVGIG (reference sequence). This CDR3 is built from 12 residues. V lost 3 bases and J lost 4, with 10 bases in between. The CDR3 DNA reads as TGTGCCTGGAGGGAGTCGGGGTACGAGCAGTACTTC. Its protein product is CAWRESGYEQYF. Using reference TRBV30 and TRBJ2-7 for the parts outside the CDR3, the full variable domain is SQTIHQWPATLVQPVGSPLSLECTVEGTSNPNLYWYRQAAGRGLQLLFYSVGIGQISSEVPQNLSASRPQDRQFILSSKKLLLSDSGFYLCAWRESGYEQYFGPGTRLTVT.